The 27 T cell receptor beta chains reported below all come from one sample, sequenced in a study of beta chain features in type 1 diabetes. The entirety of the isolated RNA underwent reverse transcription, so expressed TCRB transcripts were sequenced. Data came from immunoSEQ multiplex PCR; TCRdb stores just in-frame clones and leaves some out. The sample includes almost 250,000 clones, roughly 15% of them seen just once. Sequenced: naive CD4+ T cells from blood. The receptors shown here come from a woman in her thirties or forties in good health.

CDR3 sequence: CASQTDYYNEQFF. CDR3 DNA: TGTGCCAGTCAAACAGACTACTACAATGAGCAGTTCTTC. The gene calls are TRBV25-1 and TRBJ2-1, with D tentatively TRBD2 (5 bases). With 9 bases removed from V and 3 bases from J, the gap between germline ends came to 12 bases. The germline V gene encodes CDR1 MGHDK and CDR2 SYGVNS. The CDR3 extends over 13 amino acids.

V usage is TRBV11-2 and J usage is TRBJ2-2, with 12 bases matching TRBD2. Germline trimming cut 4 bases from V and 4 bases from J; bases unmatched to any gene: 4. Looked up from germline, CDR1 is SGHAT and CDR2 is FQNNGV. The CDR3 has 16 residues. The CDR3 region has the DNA TGTGCCAGCAGCTGGGCTAGCGGGGGGGCCACCGGGGAGCTGTTTTTT. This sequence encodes CASSWASGGATGELFF. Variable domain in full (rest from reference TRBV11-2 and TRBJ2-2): EAGVAQSPRYKIIEKRQSVAFWCNPISGHATLYWYQQILGQGPKLLIQFQNNGVVDDSQLPKDRFSAERLKGVDSTLKIQPAKLEDSAVYLCASSWASGGATGELFFGEGSRLTVL.

The CDR3 is CASSGRQGREQYF. The CDR3 DNA reads as TGTGCCAGCAGCGGTCGACAGGGGAGGGAGCAGTACTTC. This chain uses TRBV7-2 with TRBJ2-7; 8 nucleotides match TRBD1. Germline V gene sequence: CDR1 SGHTA, CDR2 FQGNSA. The CDR3 length is 13 residues. Trimming took 5 bases from V and 7 from J; bases not matched to a gene: 7.

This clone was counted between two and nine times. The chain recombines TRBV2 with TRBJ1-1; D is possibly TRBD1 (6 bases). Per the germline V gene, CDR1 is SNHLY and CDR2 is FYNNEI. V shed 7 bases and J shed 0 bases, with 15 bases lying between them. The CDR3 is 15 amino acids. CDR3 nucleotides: TGTGCCAGCAAAAAGGACAGAAGCATGAACACTGAAGCTTTCTTT. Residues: CASKKDRSMNTEAFF.

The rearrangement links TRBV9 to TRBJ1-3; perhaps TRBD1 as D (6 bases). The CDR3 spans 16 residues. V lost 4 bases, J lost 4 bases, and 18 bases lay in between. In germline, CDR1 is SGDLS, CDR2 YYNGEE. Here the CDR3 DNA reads TGTGCCAGCAGCATCTCTGGGGACATCTTCGGAAACACCATATATTTT. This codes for CASSISGDIFGNTIYF. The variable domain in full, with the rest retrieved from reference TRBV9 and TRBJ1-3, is DSGVTQTPKHLITATGQRVTLRCSPRSGDLSVYWYQQSLDQGLQFLIQYYNGEERAKGNILERFSAQQFPDLHSELNLSSLELGDSALYFCASSISGDIFGNTIYFGEGSWLTVV.

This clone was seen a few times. The CDR3 DNA sequence: TGTGCCAGCAGCTCGAGGACTAGCGGGGGTTACTCCTACGAGCAGTACTTC. Encoded protein: CASSSRTSGGYSYEQYF. This chain joins TRBV7-6 and TRBJ2-7; 13 bases match TRBD2. J gave up 0 bases and V 4 bases, and 6 bases lay outside the gene matches. The germline V gene encodes CDR1 SGHVS and CDR2 FNYEAQ. The CDR3 covers 17 residues.

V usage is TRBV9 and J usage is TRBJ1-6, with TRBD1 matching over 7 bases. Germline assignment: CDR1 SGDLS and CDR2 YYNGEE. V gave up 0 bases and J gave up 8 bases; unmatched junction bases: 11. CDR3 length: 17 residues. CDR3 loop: CASSVEGAGQEDSPLHF. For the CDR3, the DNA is TGTGCCAGCAGCGTAGAGGGGGCCGGACAGGAGGATTCACCCCTCCACTTT. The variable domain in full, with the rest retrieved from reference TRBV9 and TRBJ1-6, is DSGVTQTPKHLITATGQRVTLRCSPRSGDLSVYWYQQSLDQGLQFLIQYYNGEERAKGNILERFSAQQFPDLHSELNLSSLELGDSALYFCASSVEGAGQEDSPLHFGNGTRLTVT.

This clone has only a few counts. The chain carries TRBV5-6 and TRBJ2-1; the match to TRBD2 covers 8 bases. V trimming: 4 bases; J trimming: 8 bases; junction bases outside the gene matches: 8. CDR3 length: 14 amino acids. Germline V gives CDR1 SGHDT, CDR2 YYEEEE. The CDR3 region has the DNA TGTGCCAGCAGCCCCGGGACTAGGGGCTATGAGCAGTTCTTC. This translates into CASSPGTRGYEQFF.

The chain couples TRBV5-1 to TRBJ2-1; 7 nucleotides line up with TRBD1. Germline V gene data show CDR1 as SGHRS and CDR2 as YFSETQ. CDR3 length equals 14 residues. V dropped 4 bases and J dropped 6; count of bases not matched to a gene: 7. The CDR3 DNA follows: TGCGCCAGCAGCCATTGGGACAGCATCAATGAGCAGTTCTTC. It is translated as CASSHWDSINEQFF.

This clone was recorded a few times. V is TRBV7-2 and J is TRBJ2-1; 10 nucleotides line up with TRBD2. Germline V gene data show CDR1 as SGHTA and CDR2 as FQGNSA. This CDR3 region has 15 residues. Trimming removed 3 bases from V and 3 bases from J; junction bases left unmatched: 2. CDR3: CASSFTSGDYNEQFF. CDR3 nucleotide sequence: TGTGCCAGCAGCTTTACTAGCGGGGACTACAATGAGCAGTTCTTC. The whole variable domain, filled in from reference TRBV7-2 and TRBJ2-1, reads GAGVSQSPSNKVTEKGKDVELRCDPISGHTALYWYRQSLGQGLEFLIYFQGNSAPDKSGLPSDRFSAERTGGSVSTLTIQRTQQEDSAVYLCASSFTSGDYNEQFFGPGTRLTVL.

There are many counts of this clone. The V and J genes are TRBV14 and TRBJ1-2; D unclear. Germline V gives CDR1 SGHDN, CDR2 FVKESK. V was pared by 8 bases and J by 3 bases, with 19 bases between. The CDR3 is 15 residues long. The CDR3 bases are TGTGCCAGCTCTAACCTCGGAGGGCAGGACTATGGCTACACCTTC. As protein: CASSNLGGQDYGYTF.

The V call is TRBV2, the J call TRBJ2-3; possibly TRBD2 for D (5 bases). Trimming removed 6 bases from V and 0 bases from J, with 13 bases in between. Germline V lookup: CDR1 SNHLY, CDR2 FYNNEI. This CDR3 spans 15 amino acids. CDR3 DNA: TGTGCCAGCAGCTACGGGATGGCCAGCACAGATACGCAGTATTTT. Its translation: CASSYGMASTDTQYF.

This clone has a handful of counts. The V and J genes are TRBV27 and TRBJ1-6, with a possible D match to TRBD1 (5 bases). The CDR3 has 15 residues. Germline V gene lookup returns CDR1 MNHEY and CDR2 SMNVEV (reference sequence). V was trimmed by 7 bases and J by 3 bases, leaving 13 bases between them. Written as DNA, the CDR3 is TGTGCCAGCAACAGCCTACAGGTCTATAATTCACCCCTCCACTTT. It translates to CASNSLQVYNSPLHF.

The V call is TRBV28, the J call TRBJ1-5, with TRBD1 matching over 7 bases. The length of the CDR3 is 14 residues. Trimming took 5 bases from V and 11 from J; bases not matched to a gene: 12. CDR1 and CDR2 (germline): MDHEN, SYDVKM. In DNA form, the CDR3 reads TGTGCCAGCAGTACCACTGGCGGGACAGCAGCCCAGCATTTT. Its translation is CASSTTGGTAAQHF.

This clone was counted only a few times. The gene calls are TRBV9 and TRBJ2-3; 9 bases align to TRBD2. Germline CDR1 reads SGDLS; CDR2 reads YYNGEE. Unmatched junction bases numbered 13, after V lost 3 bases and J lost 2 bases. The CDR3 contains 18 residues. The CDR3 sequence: CASSATRGLAMPTDTQYF. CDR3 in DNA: TGTGCCAGCAGCGCGACCCGGGGACTAGCAATGCCCACAGATACGCAGTATTTT.

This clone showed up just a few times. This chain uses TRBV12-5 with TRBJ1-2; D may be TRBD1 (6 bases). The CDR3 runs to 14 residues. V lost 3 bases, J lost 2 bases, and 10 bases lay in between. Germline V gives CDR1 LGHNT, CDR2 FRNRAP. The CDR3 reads CASGFGTLNYGYTF. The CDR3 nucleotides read TGTGCTAGTGGTTTCGGGACACTGAACTATGGCTACACCTTC. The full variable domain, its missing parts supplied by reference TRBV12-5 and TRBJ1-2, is DARVTQTPRHKVTEMGQEVTMRCQPILGHNTVFWYRQTMMQGLELLAYFRNRAPLDDSGMPKDRFSAEMPDATLATLKIQPSEPRDSAVYFCASGFGTLNYGYTFGSGTRLTVV.

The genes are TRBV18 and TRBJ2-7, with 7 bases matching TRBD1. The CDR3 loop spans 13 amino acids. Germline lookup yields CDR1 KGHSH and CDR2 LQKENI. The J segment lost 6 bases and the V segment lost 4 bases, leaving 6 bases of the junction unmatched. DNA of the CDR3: TGTGCCAGCTCACTCAGTCAGGGGGTCGAGCAGTACTTC. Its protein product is CASSLSQGVEQYF.

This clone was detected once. As DNA, the CDR3 is TGTGCCAGCAGTTACCGGCAGCGTAATCAGCCCCAGCATTTT. It is translated as CASSYRQRNQPQHF. The V and J genes are TRBV6-6 and TRBJ1-5; no clear D. Trimming removed 2 bases from V and 4 bases from J, with 9 bases in between. The CDR3 totals 14 residues. Germline values: CDR1 MNHNY, CDR2 SVGAGI (reference sequence).

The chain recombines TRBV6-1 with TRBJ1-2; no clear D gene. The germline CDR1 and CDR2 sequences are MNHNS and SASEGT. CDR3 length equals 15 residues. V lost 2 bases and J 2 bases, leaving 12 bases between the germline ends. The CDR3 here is CASSERPGLNYGYTF. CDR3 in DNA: TGTGCCAGCAGTGAACGTCCAGGATTAAACTATGGCTACACCTTC.

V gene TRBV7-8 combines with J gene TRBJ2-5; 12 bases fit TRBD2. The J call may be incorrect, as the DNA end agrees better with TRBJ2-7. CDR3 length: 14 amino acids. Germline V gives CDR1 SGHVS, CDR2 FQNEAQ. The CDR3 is CASSSTSGGYEQYF. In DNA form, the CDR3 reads TGTGCCAGCAGCTCGACTAGCGGGGGCTACGAGCAGTACTTC.

In DNA form, the CDR3 reads TGTGCCAGCAGCCAAGAGTGGAGGGGCGAGCAGTACTTC. Its translation is CASSQEWRGEQYF. The rearrangement uses TRBV14 and TRBJ2-5; D might be TRBD2 (6 bases). The tail of the sequence fits TRBJ2-7 better, so the J call may be wrong. The CDR3 has 13 residues. The germline V gene encodes CDR1 SGHDN and CDR2 FVKESK.

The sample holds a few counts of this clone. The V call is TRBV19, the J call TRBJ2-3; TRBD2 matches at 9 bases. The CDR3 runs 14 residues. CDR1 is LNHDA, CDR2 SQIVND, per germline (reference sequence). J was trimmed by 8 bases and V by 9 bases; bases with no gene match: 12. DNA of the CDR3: TGTGCCAGCGGTAGCGGGGGCCCTCGGGGTACGCAGTATTTT. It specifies CASGSGGPRGTQYF.

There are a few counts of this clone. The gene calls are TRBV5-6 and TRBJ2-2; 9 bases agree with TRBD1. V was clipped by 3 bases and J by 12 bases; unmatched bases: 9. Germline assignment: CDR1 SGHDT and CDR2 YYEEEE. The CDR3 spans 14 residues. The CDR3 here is CASSSYDRGAKLFF. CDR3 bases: TGTGCCAGCAGCTCCTATGACAGGGGGGCGAAGCTGTTTTTT. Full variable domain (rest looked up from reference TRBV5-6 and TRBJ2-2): DAGVTQSPTHLIKTRGQQVTLRCSPKSGHDTVSWYQQALGQGPQFIFQYYEEEERQRGNFPDRFSGHQFPNYSSELNVNALLLGDSALYLCASSSYDRGAKLFFGEGSRLTVL.

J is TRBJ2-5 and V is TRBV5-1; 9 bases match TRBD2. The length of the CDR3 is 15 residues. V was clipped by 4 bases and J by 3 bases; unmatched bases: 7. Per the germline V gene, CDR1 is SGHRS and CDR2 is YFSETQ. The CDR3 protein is CASSLGAGGEETQYF. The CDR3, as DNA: TGCGCCAGCAGCCTAGGAGCGGGGGGCGAAGAGACCCAGTACTTC.

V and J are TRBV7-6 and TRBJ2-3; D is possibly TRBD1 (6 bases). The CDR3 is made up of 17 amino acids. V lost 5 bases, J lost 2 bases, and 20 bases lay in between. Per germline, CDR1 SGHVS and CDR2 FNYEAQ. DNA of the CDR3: TGTGCCAGCAGCGCCGGAGGTACCAGGGGAAACACAGATACGCAGTATTTT. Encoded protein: CASSAGGTRGNTDTQYF.

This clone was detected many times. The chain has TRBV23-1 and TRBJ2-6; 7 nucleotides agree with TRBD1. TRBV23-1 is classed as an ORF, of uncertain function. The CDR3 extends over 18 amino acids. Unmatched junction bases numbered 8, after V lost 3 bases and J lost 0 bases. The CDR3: CASSHVGTVCSGANVLTF. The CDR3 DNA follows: TGCGCCAGCAGTCATGTGGGGACAGTGTGCTCTGGGGCCAACGTCCTGACTTTC.

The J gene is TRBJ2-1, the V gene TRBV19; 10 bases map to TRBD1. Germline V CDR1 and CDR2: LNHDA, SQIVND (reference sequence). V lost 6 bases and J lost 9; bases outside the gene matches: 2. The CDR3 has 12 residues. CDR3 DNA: TGTGCCAGTAGGGACAGGGGGTCTGAGCAGTTCTTC. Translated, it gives CASRDRGSEQFF.